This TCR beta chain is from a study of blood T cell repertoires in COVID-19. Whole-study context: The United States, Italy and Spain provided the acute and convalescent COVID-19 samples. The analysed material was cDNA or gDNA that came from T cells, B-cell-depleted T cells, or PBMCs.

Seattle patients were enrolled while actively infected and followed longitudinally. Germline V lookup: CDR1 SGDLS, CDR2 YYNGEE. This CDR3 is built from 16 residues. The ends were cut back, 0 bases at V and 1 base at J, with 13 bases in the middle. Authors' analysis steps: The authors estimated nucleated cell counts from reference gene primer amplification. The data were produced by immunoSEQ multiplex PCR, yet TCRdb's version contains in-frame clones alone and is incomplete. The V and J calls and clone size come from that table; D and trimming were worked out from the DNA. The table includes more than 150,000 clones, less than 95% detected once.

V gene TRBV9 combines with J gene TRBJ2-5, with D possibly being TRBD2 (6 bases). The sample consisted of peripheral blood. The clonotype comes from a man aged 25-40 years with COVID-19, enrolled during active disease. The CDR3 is CASSVEAGRRQETQYF. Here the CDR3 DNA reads TGTGCCAGCAGCGTAGAGGCGGGGAGACGCCAAGAGACCCAGTACTTC.